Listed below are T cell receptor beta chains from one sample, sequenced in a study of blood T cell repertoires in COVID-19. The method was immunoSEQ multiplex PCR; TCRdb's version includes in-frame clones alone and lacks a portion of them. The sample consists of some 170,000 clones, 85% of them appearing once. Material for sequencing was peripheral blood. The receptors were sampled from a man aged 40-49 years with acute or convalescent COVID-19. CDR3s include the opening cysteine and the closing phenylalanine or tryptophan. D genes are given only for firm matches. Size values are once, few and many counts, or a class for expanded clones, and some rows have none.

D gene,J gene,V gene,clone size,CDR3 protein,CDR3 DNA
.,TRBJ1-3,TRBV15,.,CATSSGGSGNTIYF,TGTGCCACCAGCAGCGGGGGCTCTGGAAACACCATATATTTT
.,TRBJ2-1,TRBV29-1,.,CSVRCPSNEQFF,TGCAGCGTACGGTGCCCTAGCAATGAGCAGTTCTTC
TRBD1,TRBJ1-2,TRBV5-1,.,CASSRDRDGYTF,TGCGCCAGCAGCCGGGACAGGGATGGCTACACCTTC
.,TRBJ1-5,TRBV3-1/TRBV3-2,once,CASSPGDRGPQHF,TGTGCCAGCAGCCCAGGGGATAGGGGTCCCCAGCATTTT
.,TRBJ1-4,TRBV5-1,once,CASSLYGVSNEKLFF,TGCGCCAGCAGCTTGTACGGGGTTTCTAATGAAAAACTGTTTTTT
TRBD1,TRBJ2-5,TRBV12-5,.,CASGTGTGGRETQYF,TGTGCTAGTGGCACTGGGACAGGGGGACGAGAGACCCAGTACTTC
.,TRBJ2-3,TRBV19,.,CASSIEDTQYF,TGTGCCAGTAGTATTGAGGATACGCAGTATTTT
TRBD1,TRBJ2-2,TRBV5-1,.,CASSPGTGGGELFF,TGCGCCAGCAGCCCTGGGACAGGCGGCGGGGAGCTGTTTTTT
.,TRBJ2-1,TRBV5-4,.,CASSSRNRADEQFF,TGTGCCAGCAGCTCACGCAACAGGGCCGATGAGCAGTTCTTC
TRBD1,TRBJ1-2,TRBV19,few,CASRTGQGYGYTF,TGTGCCAGTAGAACCGGACAGGGGTATGGCTACACCTTC
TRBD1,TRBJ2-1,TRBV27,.,CASSLGGTGGKAEQFF,TGTGCCAGCAGTTTAGGGGGGACAGGCGGTAAGGCGGAGCAGTTCTTC
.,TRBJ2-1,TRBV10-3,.,CAISGQLGFGYNEQFF,TGTGCCATCAGTGGACAACTAGGCTTTGGCTACAATGAGCAGTTCTTC
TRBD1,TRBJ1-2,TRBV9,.,CASSHRTGRSPFGYTF,TGTGCCAGCAGCCACAGGACAGGGAGATCCCCATTTGGCTACACCTTC